This T cell receptor beta chain was documented in a study of T cell responses to AZD1222 COVID-19 vaccine. Study conclusions and caveats: Two AZD1222 doses significantly raised spike-specific TCR breadth and depth over controls. At 160-218 and 743-854, vaccine-associated CD4 TCRs were dominant, and they spanned spike. Repertoire samples came only from after the peak T cell response. There were mostly white British donors and more females than males, and clonal diversity was possibly underestimated.

This clone is a singleton in its sample. Its target is not known. Sequenced by immunoSEQ multiplex PCR; TCRdb stores in-frame clones only, minus some. This sample yields 130,000 to 150,000 clones, of which more than 75% are seen a single time; around 4.1% belongs to the top ten. This TCR derives from an adult in good health. Sequencing was performed on peripheral blood, taken on day 0 of MenACWY control vaccination.

In DNA, the CDR3 is TGTGCCAGCAGCTTAGGGGACTACGGAAAGGAGACCCAGTACTTC. As protein: CASSLGDYGKETQYF. The rearrangement links TRBV5-4 to TRBJ2-5; TRBD2 matches at 7 bases. With 2 bases clipped from V and 5 bases from J, the junction kept 9 bases outside the gene matches. Germline CDR1 SGHNT, CDR2 YYREEE (reference sequence). The CDR3 runs 15 residues.